This TCR beta chain was recovered during a study of blood T cells in healthy people across ages. Together with a sample-barcoded 5' primer, a J-beta primer mix was included in a second PCR lasting roughly 6 to 12 cycles. TCRdb ran MiXCR on the 5' RACE reads and lists one entry per CDR3 protein. The sample carries roughly 700,000 distinct CDR3 sequences, roughly 50% recorded once. Collection of roughly 10 milliliters of peripheral blood was performed for each donor. This clonotype has more than one count but fewer than ten. Trimming removed 5 bases from V and 3 bases from J; junction bases left unmatched: 8. The CDR3 contains 16 residues. Germline V gives CDR1 SGHTA, CDR2 FQGNSA.

The TCR comes from a woman between 55 and 75 years old in good health. The rearrangement uses TRBV7-2 and TRBJ2-1; 9 bases align to TRBD2. What was sequenced was blood. The CDR3 region is CASSREAGGNYNEQFF. The CDR3 coding sequence is TGTGCCAGCAGCCGAGAAGCGGGAGGAAACTACAATGAGCAGTTCTTC.